This TCR beta chain was retrieved from a study of blood T cell repertoires in COVID-19. Germline assignment: CDR1 LGHNA and CDR2 YSLEER. There are 15 residues in the CDR3. Trimming left V 5 bases short and J 4 bases short, with 15 bases between. This table comes from immunoSEQ multiplex PCR, and its TCRdb copy is limited to in-frame clones, with some not included. The data contain about 140,000 clones, more than 75% of them singletons. V is TRBV4-3 and J is TRBJ1-5; a possible D gene is TRBD1 (5 bases). The sample was peripheral blood. The receptor's source is a man older than 75 with acute or convalescent COVID-19. The CDR3 DNA reads TGCGCCAGCAGCGTCACGCAGGGAGGGAATCAGCCCCAGCATTTT. It specifies CASSVTQGGNQPQHF.